This entry lists 26 T cell receptor beta chains sequenced from one sample in a study of spatial heterogeneity in lung cancer. Regarding time point: sample taken at primary tumor resection. TCRdb re-called the 5' RACE reads with MiXCR, one entry per CDR3 protein. The sample shows around 4,200 distinct CDR3 sequences, around 10% of them seen only once. The sample was normal lung tissue next to the tumor, taken at surgery. The receptors derive from a female donor with early-stage non-small cell lung cancer.

This clonotype was recorded at least ten times. This chain links TRBV19 with TRBJ1-2, with 10 bases matching TRBD1. Germline CDR1 LNHDA, CDR2 SQIVND (reference sequence). Germline trimming cut 5 bases from V and 8 bases from J; bases unmatched to any gene: 11. This CDR3 has 15 amino acids. The CDR3 region is CASSPRDRGFGGYTF. In DNA, the CDR3 is TGTGCCAGTAGTCCCCGGGACAGGGGATTCGGGGGCTACACCTTC.

In its sample, this clonotype ranks as medium-sized. V usage is TRBV23-1 and J usage is TRBJ2-1, with D possibly TRBD1 on 5 matching bases. Being an ORF, TRBV23-1 has a function that is uncertain. Trimming shortened V by 0 bases and J by 5 bases, and 11 bases separated the two germline ends. There are 15 residues in the CDR3. The CDR3 nucleotides are TGCGCCAGCAGTCAATCTCTGGGGCTAGACAATGAGCAGTTCTTC. This codes for CASSQSLGLDNEQFF.

This clonotype was counted ten times or more. V usage is TRBV12-3 or TRBV12-4 and J usage is TRBJ1-4, with D tentatively TRBD1 (5 bases). Trimming shortened V by 6 bases and J by 0 bases, and 17 bases separated the two germline ends. The CDR3 has 17 residues. CDR3 bases: TGTGCCAGCAGGCCCCGGGGGGGGTTTGCAACTAATGAAAAACTGTTTTTT. Its translation: CASRPRGGFATNEKLFF.

In its sample, this clonotype is medium-sized (0.01 to 0.1%). The V gene is TRBV2, the J gene TRBJ2-5; 9 positions agree with TRBD1. The germline CDR1 and CDR2 sequences are SNHLY and FYNNEI. V was clipped by 5 bases and J by 4 bases; unmatched bases: 11. This CDR3 has 16 residues. CDR3 sequence (DNA): TGTGCCAGCAGTTCGGAAGACAGGGGGGTTTTAGAGACCCAGTACTTC. Translation: CASSSEDRGVLETQYF.

In this sample, this clonotype is medium-sized (0.01 to 0.1%). This rearrangement joins TRBV7-3 to TRBJ2-6; D gene ambiguous. The ends were cut back, 5 bases at V and 1 base at J, with 9 bases in the middle. The germline V gene encodes CDR1 SGHTA and CDR2 FQGTGA. This CDR3 is built from 15 residues. For the CDR3, the DNA is TGTGCCAGCAGCCCCGTGGGGTCTGGGGCCAACGTCCTGACTTTC. Translated, it gives CASSPVGSGANVLTF.

This chain links TRBV6-5 with TRBJ2-3; 7 bases match TRBD1. The CDR3 sequence is 15 residues long. V was clipped by 2 bases and J by 3 bases; unmatched bases: 5. Germline assignment: CDR1 MNHEY and CDR2 SVGAGI. The chain's CDR3 is CASSYGGQPTDTQYF. Written as DNA, the CDR3 is TGTGCCAGCAGTTACGGGGGACAGCCGACAGATACGCAGTATTTT.

By share, this clonotype counts as medium-sized. The chain recombines TRBV5-6 with TRBJ2-3; D not certain. The V end was cut by 1 base, the J end by 0 bases, with 12 bases between. The CDR3 covers 16 residues. Germline V CDR1 and CDR2: SGHDT, YYEEEE. The DNA for the CDR3 is TGTGCCAGCAGCTTGCTGGGGATCGGTAGCACAGATACGCAGTATTTT. It encodes CASSLLGIGSTDTQYF. Full variable domain (remainder filled in from reference TRBV5-6 and TRBJ2-3): DAGVTQSPTHLIKTRGQQVTLRCSPKSGHDTVSWYQQALGQGPQFIFQYYEEEERQRGNFPDRFSGHQFPNYSSELNVNALLLGDSALYLCASSLLGIGSTDTQYFGPGTRLTVL.

At least ten counts were recorded for this clonotype. The genes are TRBV20-1 and TRBJ2-7, with a weak D call TRBD2 (5 bases). The CDR3 consists of 9 residues. CDR1 is DFQATT, CDR2 SNEGSKA, per germline (reference sequence). Trimming removed 6 bases from V and 5 bases from J, with 5 bases in between. CDR3 sequence reads: CSAGDEQYF. DNA for the CDR3: TGCAGTGCCGGGGACGAGCAGTACTTC.

In this sample, this clonotype turned up many times. The CDR3 reads CASSQAGDTEAFF. The CDR3, as DNA: TGTGCCAGCAGCCAAGCAGGGGACACTGAAGCTTTCTTT. The rearrangement links TRBV4-2 to TRBJ1-1, with TRBD1 as a possible D gene (6 bases). With 1 base removed from V and 3 bases from J, the gap between germline ends came to 6 bases. The germline V gene has CDR1 LGHNA and CDR2 YNFKEQ. CDR3 size: 13 residues.

This clonotype is medium-sized within its sample. The V call is TRBV5-4, the J call TRBJ2-3, with 7 bases that match TRBD1. Losses at the gene ends were 4 bases for V and 0 bases for J; bases not matched to a gene: 14. In germline, CDR1 is SGHNT, CDR2 YYREEE (reference sequence). This CDR3 region has 18 residues. The CDR3 protein is CASSLPRGTASSTDTQYF. The CDR3 nucleotides are TGTGCCAGCAGCCTACCTCGTGGGACAGCTTCTAGCACAGATACGCAGTATTTT.

The chain links TRBV5-1 to TRBJ1-5; 8 positions match TRBD1. Germline V gives CDR1 SGHRS, CDR2 YFSETQ. The J segment lost 6 bases and the V segment lost 4 bases, leaving 9 bases of the junction unmatched. CDR3 size: 15 residues. The CDR3: CASSPRDRRGQPQHF. The DNA of the CDR3 is TGCGCCAGCAGCCCTAGGGACAGGCGTGGTCAGCCCCAGCATTTT.

This clonotype is classed as medium-sized. The V call is TRBV20-1, the J call TRBJ1-1, with a possible D match to TRBD1 (6 bases). V gave up 6 bases and J gave up 1 base, with 12 bases separating them. Per germline, CDR1 DFQATT and CDR2 SNEGSKA (reference sequence). There are 13 residues in the CDR3. The CDR3 DNA follows: TGCAGTGCAGACAGGAGCGGGAACACTGAAGCTTTCTTT. Amino acids: CSADRSGNTEAFF.

This clonotype is deemed medium-sized. The rearrangement uses TRBV30 and TRBJ1-1, with no clear D. The CDR3 totals 11 residues. V lost 0 bases to trimming and J lost 5 bases, with 4 bases between them. Germline CDR1 is GTSNPN and CDR2 is SVGIG (reference sequence). The CDR3 loop is CAWSVKTEAFF. CDR3 coding DNA: TGTGCCTGGAGTGTCAAGACTGAAGCTTTCTTT.

This clonotype is deemed medium-sized. CDR3 in amino acids: CSARDGTPWGGGGVNQPQHF. DNA for the CDR3: TGCAGTGCTAGAGATGGGACCCCATGGGGGGGCGGAGGGGTCAATCAGCCCCAGCATTTT. The chain is built from TRBV20-1 and TRBJ1-5; D is perhaps TRBD1 (6 bases). Between the trimmed V and J ends, which lost 0 bases and 3 bases, there was a span of 27 bases. The CDR3 sequence is 20 residues long. The germline gives CDR1 DFQATT, CDR2 SNEGSKA (reference sequence).

This clonotype is categorized as medium-sized (0.01 to 0.1%). The gene calls are TRBV7-7 and TRBJ2-1; 7 bases are a match to TRBD2. This CDR3 has 15 amino acids. CDR1 SSHAT and CDR2 FNYEAQ come from the germline V gene (reference sequence). The junction had 5 bases not matched to a gene; V was cut back by 1 base and J by 5 bases. In DNA, the CDR3 is TGTGCCAGCAGCTTAGGGTCCGGGGGGAACAATGAGCAGTTCTTC. This gives the protein CASSLGSGGNNEQFF. The full variable domain, in which reference TRBV7-7 and TRBJ2-1 provide the parts outside the CDR3, is GAGVSQSPRYKVTKRGQDVTLRCDPISSHATLYWYQQALGQGPEFLTYFNYEAQPDKSGLPSDRFSAERPEGSISTLTIQRTEQRDSAMYRCASSLGSGGNNEQFFGPGTRLTVL.

Judged by abundance, this clonotype is medium-sized (0.01 to 0.1%). V and J are TRBV25-1 and TRBJ1-3, with 8 bases lining up with TRBD1. Germline CDR1 is MGHDK and CDR2 is SYGVNS. V trimming: 2 bases; J trimming: 2 bases; junction bases outside the gene matches: 2. The CDR3 has 15 amino acids. As DNA, the CDR3 is TGTGCCAGCAGTGAACAGGGGGCTACTGGAAACACCATATATTTT. It codes for CASSEQGATGNTIYF.

Many counts were recorded for this clonotype. This sequence joins TRBV7-8 and TRBJ2-3; weak D call: TRBD2 (6 bases). CDR1 and CDR2 (germline): SGHVS, FQNEAQ. There are 16 residues in the CDR3. Between the trimmed V and J ends, which lost 4 bases and 1 base, there was a span of 15 bases. The CDR3 nucleotides read TGTGCCAGCAGCTCCGCTGGGACTGTTGGCACAGATACGCAGTATTTT. The encoded protein is CASSSAGTVGTDTQYF.

J is TRBJ1-1 and V is TRBV7-9; TRBD1 is a possible D gene (6 bases). Germline assignment: CDR1 SEHNR and CDR2 FQNEAQ (reference sequence). V lost 1 base and J 3 bases, leaving 6 bases between the germline ends. The CDR3 extends over 13 amino acids. The CDR3 DNA is TGTGCCAGCAGCTTAGAGGGGGACACTGAAGCTTTCTTT. As protein: CASSLEGDTEAFF.

In its sample, this clonotype was seen many times. The chain combines TRBV18 with TRBJ1-2; no reliable D call. V lost 6 bases, J lost 8 bases, and 19 bases lay in between. The length of the CDR3 is 14 residues. Germline V lookup: CDR1 KGHSH, CDR2 LQKENI. CDR3 protein: CASSPDQERWGYTF. The DNA of the CDR3 is TGTGCCAGCTCCCCGGACCAGGAAAGGTGGGGCTACACCTTC.

In this sample, this clonotype is medium-sized. This chain connects TRBV7-8 to TRBJ2-3; 11 positions agree with TRBD2. V lost 4 bases and J lost 1; bases outside the gene matches: 4. The CDR3 is made up of 16 amino acids. Germline assignment: CDR1 SGHVS and CDR2 FQNEAQ. CDR3 in amino acids: CASSSPLAGGTDTQYF. Here the CDR3 DNA reads TGTGCCAGCAGCTCCCCACTAGCGGGGGGCACAGATACGCAGTATTTT.

This clonotype qualifies as medium-sized. Its ends do not fully match the called genes, so a read error is possible. CDR3 in DNA: TGCAGCGTTGAAGTCAATCAGGGGACAATTTTTTTT. Residues: CSVEVNQGTIFF. The chain couples TRBV29-1 to TRBJ2-3; a weak D match, TRBD1 (6 bases). This CDR3 comprises 12 residues. Germline-derived CDR1 and CDR2 are SQVTM and ANQGSEA.

This clonotype was detected a few times. The chain recombines TRBV19 with TRBJ2-5; D may be TRBD2 (6 bases). CDR1 is LNHDA, CDR2 SQIVND, per germline (reference sequence). V gave up 5 bases and J gave up 5 bases, with 12 bases separating them. The CDR3 runs to 13 residues. CDR3 bases: TGTGCCAGTAGTTCAACTAGCTTGGAGACCCAGTACTTC. Translation gives CASSSTSLETQYF.

This clonotype was seen at least ten times. The DNA for the CDR3 is TGTGCCAGCAGCTCAGTTGGTGAGACCCAGTACTTC. Translation gives CASSSVGETQYF. The V and J genes are TRBV11-2 and TRBJ2-5; no clear D gene. Per germline, CDR1 SGHAT and CDR2 FQNNGV. V lost 4 bases and J 5 bases, leaving 8 bases between the germline ends. The CDR3 length is 12 residues.

By its share, this clonotype is medium-sized (0.01 to 0.1%). This sequence joins TRBV20-1 and TRBJ1-2; a possible D gene is TRBD1 (5 bases). V lost 1 base to trimming and J lost 3 bases, with 12 bases between them. CDR3 length equals 14 residues. Germline CDR1 and CDR2: DFQATT and SNEGSKA (reference sequence). The chain's CDR3 is CSARVGGEDYGYTF. The CDR3 DNA follows: TGCAGTGCTAGAGTGGGGGGAGAGGACTATGGCTACACCTTC.

This clonotype was seen a handful of times. The rearrangement joins TRBV7-6 to TRBJ2-7; unclear D gene. Germline V lookup: CDR1 SGHVS, CDR2 FNYEAQ. Trimming removed 2 bases from V and 2 bases from J, with 16 bases in between. CDR3 length equals 16 residues. CDR3 DNA sequence: TGTGCCAGCAGCTTAAACGGTAACACGGCCACCTACGAGCAGTACTTC. This sequence encodes CASSLNGNTATYEQYF. The whole variable domain, filled in from reference TRBV7-6 and TRBJ2-7, reads GAGVSQSPRYKVTKRGQDVALRCDPISGHVSLYWYRQALGQGPEFLTYFNYEAQQDKSGLPNDRFSAERPEGSISTLTIQRTEQRDSAMYRCASSLNGNTATYEQYFGPGTRLTVT.

By frequency in the sample, this clonotype is medium-sized. The chain combines TRBV5-1 with TRBJ1-2, with unresolved D. This CDR3 has 16 residues. CDR1 and CDR2 from the germline V gene are SGHRS and YFSETQ. The germline V and J ends were trimmed by 0 bases and 0 bases, with 12 bases remaining between them. This chain's CDR3 is CASSLDPGMSNYGYTF. In DNA form, the CDR3 reads TGCGCCAGCAGCTTGGATCCCGGGATGTCTAACTATGGCTACACCTTC.